The 29 T cell receptor beta chains presented below share a single source sample, sequenced in a study of T cell responses to AZD1222 COVID-19 vaccine (dated by TCRdb to about 2021). What the time point label conveys for this sample: baseline before first vaccination. Libraries were made using the immunoSEQ multiplex PCR assay. Not all clones reach the TCRdb copy of this immuneACCESS table, which keeps in-frame sequences only. Checked studies attribute under half of the gap to unresolved V genes and leave the rest unexplained. The table for this sample lists more than 95,000 clones; 85% to 90% of them were counted only once. Approximately 27% of the sample comes from the top ten. The specimen was peripheral blood, collected on day 0 of AZD1222 vaccination. The origin of the receptors is an adult in good health.

In its sample, this clone was seen a few times. The chain joins TRBV6-2 or TRBV6-3 to TRBJ2-2, with 11 bases lining up with TRBD2. Germline CDR1 reads MNHEY; CDR2 reads SVGEGT. The trim removed 4 bases at V and 5 bases at J, leaving 3 bases unmatched. The CDR3 sequence is 15 residues long. The CDR3 coding sequence is TGTGCCAGCAGTTTCGCTAGCGGGAGGACCGGGGAGCTGTTTTTT. Translated: CASSFASGRTGELFF.

This clone was recorded only once. The V call is TRBV30, the J call TRBJ1-5, with TRBD1 matching 7 bases. This CDR3 is 15 amino acids long. V trimming: 3 bases; J trimming: 3 bases; junction bases outside the gene matches: 8. Germline V CDR1 and CDR2: GTSNPN, SVGIG (reference sequence). The CDR3 here is CAWRRRGQVNQPQHF. CDR3 DNA sequence: TGTGCCTGGAGACGGCGCGGACAGGTCAATCAGCCCCAGCATTTT.

V usage is TRBV19 and J usage is TRBJ1-5; D not resolved. The CDR3 runs 15 residues. Germline lookup yields CDR1 LNHDA and CDR2 SQIVND (reference sequence). Trimming took 5 bases from V and 4 from J, leaving 15 bases between them. As DNA, the CDR3 is TGTGCCAGTAGTGAGGTCAGCCCACTTAATCAGCCCCAGCATTTT. Its translation: CASSEVSPLNQPQHF.

The V and J genes are TRBV5-5 and TRBJ2-5; TRBD1 or TRBD2 may be the D gene (5 bases each). The V end was cut by 0 bases, the J end by 5 bases, with 8 bases between. CDR3 length equals 13 residues. In germline, CDR1 is SGHKS, CDR2 YYEKEE (reference sequence). CDR3 sequence: CASSLAWGETQYF. CDR3 DNA: TGTGCCAGCAGCTTGGCGTGGGGGGAGACCCAGTACTTC.

The chain links TRBV6-1 to TRBJ2-6, with D possibly being TRBD1 (5 bases). Germline V lookup: CDR1 MNHNS, CDR2 SASEGT. The length of the CDR3 is 17 residues. The germline V and J ends were trimmed by 1 base and 4 bases, with 14 bases remaining between them. CDR3 sequence: CASSEGFGATGANVLTF. The CDR3 DNA follows: TGTGCCAGCAGTGAAGGGTTTGGGGCTACGGGGGCCAACGTCCTGACTTTC.

V usage is TRBV9 and J usage is TRBJ2-7; TRBD1 aligns across 9 bases. The CDR3 loop spans 16 amino acids. The V gene's germline CDR1 is SGDLS and CDR2 YYNGEE. With V trimmed by 4 bases and J by 7 bases, 15 bases remained unmatched. Here the CDR3 reads CASSLLEGQGLEEQYF. As DNA, the CDR3 is TGTGCCAGCAGCCTCCTTGAGGGACAGGGATTGGAAGAGCAGTACTTC.

This chain links TRBV5-6 with TRBJ1-6; TRBD1 aligns across 7 bases. J was trimmed by 7 bases and V by 3 bases; bases with no gene match: 10. The CDR3 contains 16 residues. CDR1 SGHDT and CDR2 YYEEEE come from the germline V gene. The CDR3 loop is CASSYEPGQTNSPLHF. In DNA, the CDR3 is TGTGCCAGCAGCTATGAGCCGGGACAGACGAATTCACCCCTCCACTTT.

This clone has only one observation. CDR3 coding DNA: TGTGCCAGCAGCCAGGGAGCGGGAGGTGGGGAGACCCAGTACTTC. The encoded protein is CASSQGAGGGETQYF. The chain recombines TRBV4-2 with TRBJ2-5, with 9 bases identical to TRBD2. Per germline, CDR1 LGHNA and CDR2 YNFKEQ. This CDR3 comprises 15 residues. V was pared by 3 bases and J by 5 bases, with 7 bases of the junction left unmatched.

The chain couples TRBV4-1 to TRBJ1-2; D gene ambiguous. V shed 0 bases and J shed 5 bases, with 4 bases lying between them. CDR1 and CDR2 (germline): MGHRA, YSYEKL. The CDR3 spans 12 residues. In DNA, the CDR3 is TGCGCCAGCAGCCAAGATGGGTATGGCTACACCTTC. It yields the protein CASSQDGYGYTF.

This sequence joins TRBV7-3 and TRBJ1-2; TRBD1 is a possible D gene (6 bases). The CDR3 sequence is 15 residues long. V lost 6 bases to trimming and J lost 4 bases, with 18 bases between them. Germline assignment: CDR1 SGHTA and CDR2 FQGTGA. The DNA of the CDR3 is TGTGCCAGCAGTGAGGGGGGCGGACCTAGCTATGGCTACACCTTC. Its protein is CASSEGGGPSYGYTF.

The chain is built from TRBV19 and TRBJ1-5; D remains unclear. V was cut by 0 bases and J by 7 bases, with 7 bases left in between. CDR1 is LNHDA, CDR2 SQIVND, per germline (reference sequence). The CDR3 runs 13 residues. The CDR3 spells CASSIEGRQPQHF. In nucleotides, the CDR3 is TGTGCCAGTAGTATAGAGGGCCGACAGCCCCAGCATTTT.

The V gene is TRBV7-8, the J gene TRBJ1-1, with 7 positions matching TRBD1. CDR3 length: 16 amino acids. Germline V gene sequence: CDR1 SGHVS, CDR2 FQNEAQ. V lost 1 base, J lost 8 bases, and 13 bases stayed unmatched. The CDR3 nucleotides read TGTGCCAGCAGCTTAGTCATTAACAGGGGTGCTTCGGAAGCTTTCTTT. Residues: CASSLVINRGASEAFF.

With respect to this clone: The same CDR3 also results from other DNA sequences found in this sample. The gene calls are TRBV11-2 and TRBJ1-2; tentative D call: TRBD1 (6 bases). V dropped 1 base and J dropped 7 bases, with 13 bases sitting between them. CDR1 is SGHAT and CDR2 is FQNNGV in the germline V gene. CDR3 length equals 14 residues. The CDR3 loop reads CASSLGKGGGGYTF. Written as DNA, the CDR3 is TGTGCCAGCAGCTTAGGGAAGGGAGGGGGTGGCTACACCTTC.

Regarding this clone: Relative to the germline gene, one junction end is altered; a read error may explain this. The chain has TRBV7-3 and TRBJ1-1; no definite D call. Germline CDR1 SGHTA, CDR2 FQGTGA. The length of the CDR3 is 13 residues. CDR3 in amino acids: CASSVTANTEAFF. The CDR3 nucleotides are TGTGCCAGCAGCGTAACAGCGAACACTGAAGCTTTCTTT.

The J gene is TRBJ2-3, the V gene TRBV7-9; D is perhaps TRBD1 or TRBD2 (6 bases each). The V gene's germline CDR1 is SEHNR and CDR2 FQNEAQ (reference sequence). The CDR3 contains 16 residues. Between the trimmed V and J ends, which lost 1 base and 6 bases, there was a span of 17 bases. This CDR3 reads CASSLVGGPAHDTQYF. The CDR3 nucleotides are TGTGCCAGCAGCTTAGTAGGGGGGCCCGCCCACGATACGCAGTATTTT.

The V gene is TRBV2, the J gene TRBJ2-7; no definite D call. The CDR3 totals 10 residues. The germline CDR1 and CDR2 sequences are SNHLY and FYNNEI. Trimming took 3 bases from V and 12 from J, leaving 9 bases between them. The CDR3 DNA reads TGTGCCAGCAGTGAGGAAGGGTCGTACTTC. It is translated as CASSEEGSYF.

CDR3 amino acids: CASSYRASIYGYTF. CDR3 DNA: TGTGCCAGCAGTTACAGGGCGTCAATCTATGGCTACACCTTC. The gene calls are TRBV6-5 and TRBJ1-2; D gene uncertain. This CDR3 comprises 14 residues. Trimming stripped 2 bases from V and 4 bases from J, with 11 bases between. Germline V lookup: CDR1 MNHEY, CDR2 SVGAGI.

The chain is built from TRBV7-8 and TRBJ1-4; perhaps TRBD1 as D (5 bases). Germline CDR1 is SGHVS and CDR2 is FQNEAQ. V was clipped by 2 bases and J by 3 bases, with 19 bases between them. This CDR3 is 18 amino acids long. CDR3 residues: CASSLTLSGVGANEKLFF. As DNA, the CDR3 is TGTGCCAGCAGCTTAACCCTATCCGGGGTGGGGGCTAATGAAAAACTGTTTTTT.

This clone has only one observation. This chain connects TRBV10-3 to TRBJ1-1; D is possibly TRBD1 (5 bases). The V and J ends lost 5 bases and 1 base respectively, with 11 bases between them. CDR1 is ENHRY, CDR2 SYGVKD, per germline. The CDR3 spans 14 residues. The CDR3 DNA is TGTGCCATCAGTCGGGACCTGGGGAACACTGAAGCTTTCTTT. It codes for CAISRDLGNTEAFF.

The gene calls are TRBV25-1 and TRBJ1-1, with TRBD1 as a possible D gene (5 bases). Trimming removed 4 bases at V and 10 bases at J, with 13 bases between. The CDR3 length is 12 residues. CDR1 is MGHDK and CDR2 is SYGVNS in the germline V gene. DNA for the CDR3: TGTGCCAGCAGTGTCGGTCAGGGTGCAGCTTTCTTT. It yields the protein CASSVGQGAAFF.

V is TRBV20-1 and J is TRBJ2-1; 7 bases line up with TRBD2. Germline CDR1 DFQATT, CDR2 SNEGSKA (reference sequence). J was trimmed by 5 bases and V by 3 bases; bases with no gene match: 7. This CDR3 spans 14 amino acids. The CDR3 reads CSASFPGGHNEQFF. The DNA for the CDR3 is TGCAGTGCTAGTTTTCCGGGGGGTCACAATGAGCAGTTCTTC.

This chain connects TRBV18 to TRBJ2-3; 7 nucleotides match TRBD2. V lost 4 bases, J lost 6 bases, and 7 bases stayed unmatched. This CDR3 is 14 amino acids long. The germline V gene has CDR1 KGHSH and CDR2 LQKENI. This CDR3 is CASSLGTNWDTQYF. The DNA of the CDR3 is TGTGCCAGCTCACTTGGGACTAACTGGGATACGCAGTATTTT.

The rearrangement uses TRBV11-2 and TRBJ1-6, with D possibly being TRBD1 (6 bases). Deletions cut 5 bases from V and 8 bases from J, with 19 bases between. Germline V gene data show CDR1 as SGHAT and CDR2 as FQNNGV. The CDR3 is made up of 16 amino acids. DNA for the CDR3: TGTGCCAGCAGCCCCCCCGGACAGCCTGGGGATTCACCCCTCCACTTT. Translated, it gives CASSPPGQPGDSPLHF. Using reference TRBV11-2 and TRBJ1-6 for the parts outside the CDR3, the full variable domain is EAGVAQSPRYKIIEKRQSVAFWCNPISGHATLYWYQQILGQGPKLLIQFQNNGVVDDSQLPKDRFSAERLKGVDSTLKIQPAKLEDSAVYLCASSPPGQPGDSPLHFGNGTRLTVT.

The chain is built from TRBV19 and TRBJ1-2, with TRBD1 identical over 8 bases. This CDR3 region has 14 residues. Germline CDR1 reads LNHDA; CDR2 reads SQIVND (reference sequence). With V trimmed by 3 bases and J by 0 bases, 0 bases remained unmatched. Here the CDR3 reads CASSMDRANYGYTF. CDR3 sequence (DNA): TGTGCCAGTAGTATGGACAGGGCTAACTATGGCTACACCTTC.

The genes are TRBV30 and TRBJ1-2, with a tentative D call TRBD1 (6 bases). The CDR3 runs 13 residues. Germline CDR1 is GTSNPN and CDR2 is SVGIG (reference sequence). Trimming cost V 2 bases and J 3 bases, with 10 bases left between them. CDR3 nucleotide sequence: TGTGCCTGGAGTAGGGGGGACGACTATGGCTACACCTTC. Encoded protein: CAWSRGDDYGYTF.

The chain carries TRBV5-1 and TRBJ1-1, with no clear D. The CDR3 spans 12 residues. The germline V and J ends were trimmed by 0 bases and 7 bases, with 7 bases remaining between them. The germline gives CDR1 SGHRS, CDR2 YFSETQ. In nucleotides, the CDR3 is TGCGCCAGCAGCTTGGAGGAGGGTGAAGCTTTCTTT. Residues: CASSLEEGEAFF.

The rearrangement uses TRBV19 and TRBJ2-7; TRBD2 is a possible D gene (6 bases). Deletions cut 1 base from V and 2 bases from J, with 9 bases between. There are 14 residues in the CDR3. Germline values: CDR1 LNHDA, CDR2 SQIVND (reference sequence). The CDR3 DNA reads as TGTGCCAGTAGTATAGCGGGACTGGCCTACGAGCAGTACTTC. As protein: CASSIAGLAYEQYF. Drawing the rest from reference TRBV19 and TRBJ2-7, the complete variable domain is DGGITQSPKYLFRKEGQNVTLSCEQNLNHDAMYWYRQDPGQGLRLIYYSQIVNDFQKGDIAEGYSVSREKKESFPLTVTSAQKNPTAFYLCASSIAGLAYEQYFGPGTRLTVT.

This rearrangement joins TRBV3-1 (or the pseudogene TRBV3-2) to TRBJ2-3; 10 bases agree with TRBD2. This CDR3 has 16 residues. V dropped 4 bases and J dropped 5; count of bases not matched to a gene: 9. Germline V gives CDR1 LGHDT, CDR2 YNNKEL (reference sequence). The CDR3 DNA follows: TGTGCCAGCAGCCCTCGGACTAGCGGTCCTGGAGATACGCAGTATTTT. It yields the protein CASSPRTSGPGDTQYF.

There are a few counts of this clone. V usage is TRBV6-2 or TRBV6-3 and J usage is TRBJ2-3; 12 bases are shared with TRBD2. The CDR3 runs to 15 residues. V lost 6 bases, J lost 5 bases, and 6 bases stayed unmatched. Germline CDR1 is MNHEY and CDR2 is SVGEGT. Written as DNA, the CDR3 is TGTGCCAGCAGCCGACTAGCGGGAGTGCAAGATACGCAGTATTTT. Translated: CASSRLAGVQDTQYF.